This TCR beta chain was recovered during a study of blood T cell repertoires in COVID-19. As for the study in general: Samples of COVID-19 (acute and convalescent) were obtained from the United States, Italy and Spain. PBMCs, B-cell-depleted T cells, or T cells provided the cDNA or gDNA that made up the material.

The authors' processing: Estimation of nucleated cell counts was performed using reference gene primer amplification. Clones were read by immunoSEQ multiplex PCR, and TCRdb kept only the in-frame ones, dropping some. The D gene and trimming were derived from the DNA, and the V and J assignments and clone size from that table. The table has around 150,000 clones, roughly four fifths seen once. The sequencing sample was made of peripheral blood. The clonotype comes from a human donor in a cohort sampled during active COVID-19.

The CDR3 DNA is TGCGCCAGCAGTTCACGTCCCGGGACAGGGTCCACCGGGGAGCTGTTTTTT. Its protein product is CASSSRPGTGSTGELFF. The chain employs TRBV10-2 and TRBJ2-2; 9 bases fit TRBD1. The CDR3 length is 17 residues. Trimming removed 5 bases from V and 4 bases from J; junction bases left unmatched: 11. From germline, CDR1 is WSHSY and CDR2 SAAADI.